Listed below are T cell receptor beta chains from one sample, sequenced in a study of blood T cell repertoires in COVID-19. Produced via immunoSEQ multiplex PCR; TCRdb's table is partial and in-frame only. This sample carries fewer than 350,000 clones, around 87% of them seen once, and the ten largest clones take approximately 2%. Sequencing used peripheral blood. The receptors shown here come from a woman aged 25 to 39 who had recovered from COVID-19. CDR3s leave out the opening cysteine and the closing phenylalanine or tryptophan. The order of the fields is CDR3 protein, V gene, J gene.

CDR3 protein: ASSAGQGFSDEQY
V gene: TRBV18
J gene: TRBJ2-7

CDR3 protein: ASSQVYDLQGASLVNQPQH
V gene: TRBV4-2
J gene: TRBJ1-5

CDR3 protein: ASTLGQGRNEQY
V gene: TRBV6-5
J gene: TRBJ2-7

CDR3 protein: ASSFRETQY
V gene: TRBV7-8
J gene: TRBJ2-5

CDR3 protein: ASSTDFNRGVEQF
V gene: TRBV14
J gene: TRBJ2-1

CDR3 protein: ASSPRQGGYGYT
V gene: TRBV7-2
J gene: TRBJ1-2

CDR3 protein: ASSFSQGSYSYEQY
V gene: TRBV27
J gene: TRBJ2-7

CDR3 protein: ASSPKRTLGFYEQY
V gene: TRBV11-1
J gene: TRBJ2-7

CDR3 protein: ASATGTGNTIY
V gene: TRBV18
J gene: TRBJ1-3

CDR3 protein: ASSYDARGGEKLF
V gene: TRBV6-5
J gene: TRBJ1-4

CDR3 protein: ASSSPRDRDEKLF
V gene: TRBV5-6
J gene: TRBJ1-4